This T cell receptor (beta chain) was sequenced in a study of blood T cells in healthy people across ages. About the study: The template switching approach captured approximately one barcoded beta molecule for every two T cells.

This CDR3 has 17 amino acids. Germline V lookup: CDR1 MNHNS, CDR2 SASEGT. V was cut by 5 bases and J by 1 base, with 20 bases left in between. The table lists this clonotype with a few counts. Its matching antigen is unknown. Study results and limitations: Comparison with aged donors showed that long-lived donors had more naive CD4+ cells and higher diversity. Unsorted PBMC input precluded a conclusive naive versus antigen-experienced comparison.

Sample-barcoded 5' priming and a J-beta primer mix drove a second PCR of roughly 7 to 11 cycles. A tag from a template-switch adaptor with 12 random nucleotides marked each cDNA molecule. TCRdb analysed the 5' RACE reads with MiXCR anew, one entry per CDR3 protein. The table has roughly 700,000 distinct CDR3 sequences, about a third seen once. The chain couples TRBV6-1 to TRBJ1-1, with no clear D. Sequenced: blood. This receptor was identified in a woman of 80 years or more in good health. CDR3 in amino acids: CASSKERLSRGNTEAFF. CDR3 coding DNA: TGTGCCAGCAGTAAAGAGCGGCTGAGTCGAGGGAACACTGAAGCTTTCTTT.